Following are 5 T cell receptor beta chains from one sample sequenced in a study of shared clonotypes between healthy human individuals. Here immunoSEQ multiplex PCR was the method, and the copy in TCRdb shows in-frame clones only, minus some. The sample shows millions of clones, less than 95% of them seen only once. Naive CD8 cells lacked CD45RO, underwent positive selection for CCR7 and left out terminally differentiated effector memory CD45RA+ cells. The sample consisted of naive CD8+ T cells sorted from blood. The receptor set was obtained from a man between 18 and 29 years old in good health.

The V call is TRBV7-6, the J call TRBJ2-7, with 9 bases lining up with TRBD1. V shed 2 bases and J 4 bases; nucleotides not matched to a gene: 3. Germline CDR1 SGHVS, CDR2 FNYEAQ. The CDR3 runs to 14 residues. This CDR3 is CASSLKGQGYEQYF. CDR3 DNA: TGTGCCAGCAGCTTAAAAGGACAGGGGTACGAGCAGTACTTC. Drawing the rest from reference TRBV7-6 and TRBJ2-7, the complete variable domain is GAGVSQSPRYKVTKRGQDVALRCDPISGHVSLYWYRQALGQGPEFLTYFNYEAQQDKSGLPNDRFSAERPEGSISTLTIQRTEQRDSAMYRCASSLKGQGYEQYFGPGTRLTVT.

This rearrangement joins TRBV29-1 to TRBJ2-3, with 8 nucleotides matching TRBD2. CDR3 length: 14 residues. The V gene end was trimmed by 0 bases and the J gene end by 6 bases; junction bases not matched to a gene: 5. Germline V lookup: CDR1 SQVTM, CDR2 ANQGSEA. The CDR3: CSVEDGTSKDTQYF. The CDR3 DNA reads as TGCAGCGTTGAAGACGGGACTAGTAAGGATACGCAGTATTTT.

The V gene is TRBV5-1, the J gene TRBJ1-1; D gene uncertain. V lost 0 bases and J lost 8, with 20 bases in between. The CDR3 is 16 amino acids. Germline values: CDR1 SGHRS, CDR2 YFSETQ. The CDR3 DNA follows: TGCGCCAGCAGCTTGGATGTCCTCGGAACGCAAATAGAAGCTTTCTTT. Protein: CASSLDVLGTQIEAFF.

CDR3 residues: CASSQEGRGTPYEQYF. CDR3 coding DNA: TGCGCCAGCAGCCAAGAAGGGAGGGGGACTCCCTACGAGCAGTACTTC. The V gene is TRBV4-3, the J gene TRBJ2-7, with D possibly matching TRBD2 (7 bases). With 0 bases removed from V and 2 bases from J, the gap between germline ends came to 14 bases. Germline CDR1 and CDR2: LGHNA and YSLEER. This CDR3 region has 16 residues.

In DNA form, the CDR3 reads TGCGCCAGCAGTGAGAGGGCCGATCAGTACTTC. As protein: CASSERADQYF. The J gene is TRBJ2-7, the V gene TRBV10-2; D is uncertain. There are 11 residues in the CDR3. Germline loops: CDR1 WSHSY, CDR2 SAAADI. The V end was cut by 2 bases, the J end by 10 bases, with 9 bases between.